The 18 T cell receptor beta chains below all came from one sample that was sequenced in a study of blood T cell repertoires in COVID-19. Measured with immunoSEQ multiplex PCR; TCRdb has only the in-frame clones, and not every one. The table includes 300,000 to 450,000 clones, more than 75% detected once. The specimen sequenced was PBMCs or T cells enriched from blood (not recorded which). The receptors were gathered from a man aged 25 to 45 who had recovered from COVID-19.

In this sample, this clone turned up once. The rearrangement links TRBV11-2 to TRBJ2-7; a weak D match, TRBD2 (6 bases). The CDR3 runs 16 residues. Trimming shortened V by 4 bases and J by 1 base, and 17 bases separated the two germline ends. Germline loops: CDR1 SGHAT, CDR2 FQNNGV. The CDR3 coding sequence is TGTGCCAGCAGCTCTGGGGCGGCGGGGCGGTCCTACGAGCAGTACTTC. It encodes CASSSGAAGRSYEQYF.

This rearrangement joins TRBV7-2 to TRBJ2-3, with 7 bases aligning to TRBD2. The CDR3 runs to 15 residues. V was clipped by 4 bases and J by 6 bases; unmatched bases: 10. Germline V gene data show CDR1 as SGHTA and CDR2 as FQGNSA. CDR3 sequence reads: CASSSRAPSGDTQYF. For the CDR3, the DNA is TGTGCCAGCAGCTCCCGAGCTCCTAGCGGCGATACGCAGTATTTT.

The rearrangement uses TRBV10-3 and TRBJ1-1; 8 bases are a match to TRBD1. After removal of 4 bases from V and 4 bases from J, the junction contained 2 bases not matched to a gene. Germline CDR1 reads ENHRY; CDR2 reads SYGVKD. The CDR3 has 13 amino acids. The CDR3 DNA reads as TGTGCCATCAGTGCCGGACAGGGCACTGAAGCTTTCTTT. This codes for CAISAGQGTEAFF.

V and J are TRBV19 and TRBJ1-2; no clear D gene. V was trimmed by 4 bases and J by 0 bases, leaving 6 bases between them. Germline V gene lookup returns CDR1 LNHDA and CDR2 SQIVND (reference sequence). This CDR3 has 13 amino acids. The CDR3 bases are TGTGCCAGTAGTAACACAGCTAACTATGGCTACACCTTC. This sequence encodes CASSNTANYGYTF.

The CDR3 region has the DNA TGTGCCAGTAGTCTCCAGGCGAATGAAAAACTGTTTTTT. Translated: CASSLQANEKLFF. The chain joins TRBV19 to TRBJ1-4; D gene uncertain. Germline assignment: CDR1 LNHDA and CDR2 SQIVND (reference sequence). Between the trimmed V and J ends, which lost 5 bases and 5 bases, there was a span of 9 bases. This CDR3 has 13 amino acids.

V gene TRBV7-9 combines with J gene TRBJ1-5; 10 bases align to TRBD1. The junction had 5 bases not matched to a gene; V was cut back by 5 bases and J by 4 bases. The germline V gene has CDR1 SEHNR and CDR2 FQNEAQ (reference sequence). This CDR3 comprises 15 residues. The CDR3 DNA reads TGTGCCAGCAGCAAGGACAGGGGGGGAAATCAGCCCCAGCATTTT. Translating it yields CASSKDRGGNQPQHF.

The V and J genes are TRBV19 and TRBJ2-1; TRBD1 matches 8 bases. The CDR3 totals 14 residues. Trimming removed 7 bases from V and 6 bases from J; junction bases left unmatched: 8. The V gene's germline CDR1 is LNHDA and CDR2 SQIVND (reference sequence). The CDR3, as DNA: TGTGCCAGTACTCAGAGGACAGGGACCAATGAGCAGTTCTTC. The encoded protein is CASTQRTGTNEQFF.

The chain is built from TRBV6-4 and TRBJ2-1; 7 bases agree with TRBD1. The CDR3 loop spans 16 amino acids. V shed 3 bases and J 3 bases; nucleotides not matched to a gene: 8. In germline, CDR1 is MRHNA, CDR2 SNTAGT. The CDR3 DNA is TGTGCCAGCAGTGAGAACAGGGGAAATGTCTACAATGAGCAGTTCTTC. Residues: CASSENRGNVYNEQFF.

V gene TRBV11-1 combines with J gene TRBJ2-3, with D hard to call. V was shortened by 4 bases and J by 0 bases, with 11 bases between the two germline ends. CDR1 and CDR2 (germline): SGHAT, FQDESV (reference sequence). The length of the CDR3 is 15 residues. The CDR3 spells CASSSVLGSTDTQYF. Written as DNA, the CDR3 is TGTGCCAGCAGCTCAGTTCTAGGCAGCACAGATACGCAGTATTTT.

The CDR3 reads CASSPSSGGAAETQYF. The CDR3 DNA follows: TGTGCCAGCAGCCCTTCGAGCGGGGGGGCCGCAGAGACCCAGTACTTC. The chain employs TRBV9 and TRBJ2-5; 10 bases are shared with TRBD2. Germline V gives CDR1 SGDLS, CDR2 YYNGEE. V lost 4 bases to trimming and J lost 4 bases; unmatched junction nucleotides: 10. CDR3 size: 16 residues.

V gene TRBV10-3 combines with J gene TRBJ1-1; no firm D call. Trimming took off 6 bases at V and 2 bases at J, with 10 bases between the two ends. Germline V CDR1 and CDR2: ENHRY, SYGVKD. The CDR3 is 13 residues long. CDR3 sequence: CAISQRENTEAFF. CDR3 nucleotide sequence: TGTGCCATCAGCCAGAGGGAAAACACTGAAGCTTTCTTT.

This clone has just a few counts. CDR3 sequence: CASRSYSATDTQYF. DNA for the CDR3: TGTGCCTCCCGGTCCTATTCCGCCACAGATACGCAGTATTTT. The J gene is TRBJ2-3, the V gene TRBV19; unclear D gene. From germline, CDR1 is LNHDA and CDR2 SQIVND (reference sequence). V lost 11 bases to trimming and J lost 2 bases, with 17 bases between them. The CDR3 extends over 14 amino acids.

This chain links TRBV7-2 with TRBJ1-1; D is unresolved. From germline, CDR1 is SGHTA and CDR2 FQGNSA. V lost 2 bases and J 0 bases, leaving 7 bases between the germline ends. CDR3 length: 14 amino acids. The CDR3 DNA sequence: TGTGCCAGCAGCTTAATGAGTATGAACACTGAAGCTTTCTTT. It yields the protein CASSLMSMNTEAFF.

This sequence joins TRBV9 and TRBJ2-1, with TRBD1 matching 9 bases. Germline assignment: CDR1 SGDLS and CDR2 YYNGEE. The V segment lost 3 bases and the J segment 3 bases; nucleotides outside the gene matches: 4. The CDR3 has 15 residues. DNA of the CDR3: TGTGCCAGCAGCGCACAGGGGGCGAACTACAATGAGCAGTTCTTC. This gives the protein CASSAQGANYNEQFF.

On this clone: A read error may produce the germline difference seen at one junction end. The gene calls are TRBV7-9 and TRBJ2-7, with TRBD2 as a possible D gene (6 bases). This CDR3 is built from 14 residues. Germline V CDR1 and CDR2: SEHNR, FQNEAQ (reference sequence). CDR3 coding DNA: TGTGCCAGCAGCGGCCCCTCGGGACTCATTTTCCAGGACTTC. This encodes CASSGPSGLIFQDF.

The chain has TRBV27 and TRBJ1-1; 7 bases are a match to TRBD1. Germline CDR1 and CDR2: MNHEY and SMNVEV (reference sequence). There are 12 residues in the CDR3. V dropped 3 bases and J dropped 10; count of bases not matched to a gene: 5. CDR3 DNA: TGTGCCAGCAGTTTGAGACAGGGTGTAGCTTTCTTT. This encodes CASSLRQGVAFF.

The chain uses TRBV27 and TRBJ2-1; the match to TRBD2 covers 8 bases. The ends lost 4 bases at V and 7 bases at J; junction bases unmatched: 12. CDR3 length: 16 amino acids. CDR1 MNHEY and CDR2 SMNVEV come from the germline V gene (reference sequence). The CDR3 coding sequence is TGTGCCAGCAGTTCCGGAGCGGGGGCGTTGCCGAATGAGCAGTTCTTC. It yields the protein CASSSGAGALPNEQFF.

CDR3 amino acids: CASSPRTSWGEQYF. The CDR3 coding sequence is TGTGCCAGCAGTCCTAGGACTAGCTGGGGCGAGCAGTACTTC. This chain links TRBV6-5 with TRBJ2-7, with 8 positions matching TRBD2. Germline V gives CDR1 MNHEY, CDR2 SVGAGI. V was clipped by 5 bases and J by 6 bases; unmatched bases: 9. The CDR3 runs 14 residues.